This T cell receptor (beta chain) was recovered during a study of response to subunit inactivated influenza vaccine. TCRdb re-called the RT-PCR reads with MiXCR, one entry per CDR3 protein. The repertoire consists of approximately 500,000 distinct CDR3 sequences, with around 25% occurring once and the leading ten covering around 2.8%. In germline, CDR1 is DFQATT, CDR2 SNEGSKA (reference sequence). The CDR3 spans 14 residues. The V gene lost 3 bases and the J gene lost 5 bases, with 11 bases spanning the gap. Separately, the same data were catalogued under a study of T cells expressing NK-cell markers. Turning to that study: Scientists made TCR beta cDNA using 5'RACE template switching with UMIs. NKG2C+ dominant clonotypes from over five donors made up about 1.0-7.5% of CD8+ T cells. The same clonotypes also predominated in the CD3+CD56-NKG2C+ fraction of a handful of donors.

Source: CD4+ T cells sorted from PBMCs, taken about 11 days after vaccination. The rearrangement joins TRBV20-1 to TRBJ1-6, with D tentatively TRBD1 (6 bases). The TCR originated in a man aged 50-59 years who received an inactivated influenza vaccine. The CDR3 sequence is CSARRGANNSPLHF. The CDR3, as DNA: TGCAGTGCTAGGAGGGGGGCGAATAATTCACCCCTCCACTTT.